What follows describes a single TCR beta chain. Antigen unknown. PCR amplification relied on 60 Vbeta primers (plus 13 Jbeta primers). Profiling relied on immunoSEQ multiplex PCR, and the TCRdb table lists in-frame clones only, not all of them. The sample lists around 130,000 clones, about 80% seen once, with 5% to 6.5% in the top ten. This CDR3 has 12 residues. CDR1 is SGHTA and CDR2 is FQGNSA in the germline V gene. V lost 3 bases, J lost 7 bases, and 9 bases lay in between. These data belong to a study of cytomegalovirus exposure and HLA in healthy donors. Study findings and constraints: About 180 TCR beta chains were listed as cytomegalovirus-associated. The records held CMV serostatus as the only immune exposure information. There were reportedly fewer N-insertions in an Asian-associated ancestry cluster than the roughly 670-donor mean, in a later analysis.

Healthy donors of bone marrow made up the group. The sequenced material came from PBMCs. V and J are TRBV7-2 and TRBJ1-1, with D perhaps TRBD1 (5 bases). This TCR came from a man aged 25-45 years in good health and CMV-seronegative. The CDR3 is CASSFVTGEAFF. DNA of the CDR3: TGTGCCAGCAGCTTTGTCACAGGTGAAGCTTTCTTT.